The clone carrying this TCR beta chain was seen repeatedly, ten times or more. Its antigen is not known. This entry comes from a study of breast tumors, draining lymph nodes, adjacent tissues. Study-level findings and limits: Findings are consistent with lymph node origin and intratumoral expansion of most tumor T cells. Tumor and nontumor repertoires were significantly more similar in luminal-like than in basal-like breast cancer. Tumors had less TCR diversity than lymph nodes, more than nontumor tissue. Tumor T cell lymph node origin was a supported hypothesis, not proven.

Axillary draining lymph nodes of breast cancer patients supplied the node samples. TCRdb ran MiXCR on the multiplex PCR reads and lists one entry per CDR3 protein. The table records about 140,000 distinct CDR3 sequences, approximately 20% of them present only once. Trimming left V 5 bases short and J 7 bases short, with 9 bases between. Germline lookup yields CDR1 SGHVS and CDR2 FNYEAQ. CDR3 length: 12 amino acids. Input material: axillary lymph node tissue. V and J are TRBV7-6 and TRBJ2-1; D gene uncertain. The source is a female donor with breast cancer. Some clones in this sample may be carry-over from other donors' samples. CDR3 in DNA: TGTGCCAGCAGCCCAAGATTAAATGAGCAGTTCTTC. Its translation is CASSPRLNEQFF.